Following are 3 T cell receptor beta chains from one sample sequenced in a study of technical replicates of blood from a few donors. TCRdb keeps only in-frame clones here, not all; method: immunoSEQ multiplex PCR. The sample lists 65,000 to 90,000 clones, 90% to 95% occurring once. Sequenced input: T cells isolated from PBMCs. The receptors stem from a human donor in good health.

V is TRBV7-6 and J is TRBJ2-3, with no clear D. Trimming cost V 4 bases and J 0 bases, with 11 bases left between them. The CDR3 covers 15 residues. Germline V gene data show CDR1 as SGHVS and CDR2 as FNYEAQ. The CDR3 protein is CASSSSEFSTDTQYF. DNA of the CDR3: TGTGCCAGCAGCTCCTCCGAGTTCAGCACAGATACGCAGTATTTT.

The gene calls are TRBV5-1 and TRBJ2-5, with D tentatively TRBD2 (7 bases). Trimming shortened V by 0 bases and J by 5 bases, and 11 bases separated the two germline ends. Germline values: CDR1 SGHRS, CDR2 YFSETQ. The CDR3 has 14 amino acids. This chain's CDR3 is CASSLEKGGETQYF. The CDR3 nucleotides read TGCGCCAGCAGCTTGGAGAAGGGGGGGGAGACCCAGTACTTC.

CDR3 in DNA: TGTGCCAGCAGCTTGGAATGGGGACAGGCTAGCTCCTACGAGCAGTACTTC. Residues: CASSLEWGQASSYEQYF. The chain uses TRBV5-8 and TRBJ2-7; TRBD1 aligns across 8 bases. The V and J ends lost 0 bases and 0 bases, in that order; junction bases with no gene match: 8. The CDR3 consists of 17 residues. Germline loops: CDR1 SGHTS, CDR2 YDEGEE.